A single sample is the source of the 27 T cell receptor beta chains below, sequenced in a study of T cells in Graves' hyperthyroidism and ophthalmopathy. Template material for amplifying TCR beta CDR3 regions consisted of RNA transcripts. Primed by the HTBI set, a first-round RT-PCR was run on the TCR CDR3. A single record per CDR3 protein comes from TCRdb applying MiXCR to the multiplex PCR reads. The repertoire has roughly 420,000 distinct CDR3 sequences, around 13% of them found once; the top ten carry 5.3%. The sequenced sample consisted of blood. The receptors originated from a woman younger than 35 with Graves' hyperthyroidism.

This clonotype was recorded many times. This chain joins TRBV12-3 or TRBV12-4 and TRBJ1-5; unclear D gene. Deletions cut 1 base from V and 0 bases from J, with 10 bases between. The CDR3 has 16 amino acids. The CDR3 protein is CASSLEWQRSNQPQHF. The CDR3 coding sequence is TGTGCCAGCAGTTTAGAATGGCAACGTAGCAATCAGCCCCAGCATTTT.

This clonotype was observed at least ten times. The DNA of the CDR3 is TGCAGTGCTAGAGATTCAGGGGGCGAGGGAGCTTTCTTT. Translation gives CSARDSGGEGAFF. The V gene is TRBV20-1, the J gene TRBJ1-1; 8 nucleotides agree with TRBD1. The CDR3 runs to 13 residues. Germline lookup yields CDR1 DFQATT and CDR2 SNEGSKA (reference sequence). The V and J ends lost 0 bases and 10 bases, in that order; junction bases with no gene match: 7.

This clonotype was counted at least ten times. The chain links TRBV20-1 to TRBJ2-1, with D tentatively TRBD2 (5 bases). CDR3 length equals 14 residues. Germline V gene sequence: CDR1 DFQATT, CDR2 SNEGSKA (reference sequence). Between the trimmed V and J ends, which lost 1 base and 9 bases, there was a span of 16 bases. CDR3 in DNA: TGCAGTGCTAGAGCACCCCACCGGAGCGGTGAGCAGTTCTTC. It codes for CSARAPHRSGEQFF.

The chain couples TRBV28 to TRBJ2-7; 8 bases fit TRBD2. The CDR3 totals 15 residues. The trim removed 4 bases at V and 2 bases at J, leaving 7 bases unmatched. Germline V gene sequence: CDR1 MDHEN, CDR2 SYDVKM. Here the CDR3 DNA reads TGTGCCAGCAGTTGGCCGGGACTAGGGGCCTACGAGCAGTACTTC. Protein product: CASSWPGLGAYEQYF.

This clonotype was observed many times. The chain links TRBV30 to TRBJ1-2, with 7 bases matching TRBD1. The CDR3 extends over 13 amino acids. The V and J ends lost 8 bases and 4 bases, in that order; junction bases with no gene match: 10. Germline V gives CDR1 GTSNPN, CDR2 SVGIG (reference sequence). The CDR3 sequence: CARRDSQSYGYTF. For the CDR3, the DNA is TGTGCCCGCCGGGACAGCCAGAGCTATGGCTACACCTTC. The full variable domain, completed using reference TRBV30 and TRBJ1-2, is SQTIHQWPATLVQPVGSPLSLECTVEGTSNPNLYWYRQAAGRGLQLLFYSVGIGQISSEVPQNLSASRPQDRQFILSSKKLLLSDSGFYLCARRDSQSYGYTFGSGTRLTVV.

This clonotype appeared many times. The chain joins TRBV11-2 to TRBJ2-7; perhaps TRBD2 as D (5 bases). Trimming left V 1 base short and J 2 bases short, with 12 bases between. CDR3 length equals 15 residues. The germline gives CDR1 SGHAT, CDR2 FQNNGV. The DNA of the CDR3 is TGTGCCAGCAGCTTAGCTGAGGACTTCACCTACGAGCAGTACTTC. The encoded protein is CASSLAEDFTYEQYF.

This clonotype was seen more than once but under ten times. The chain employs TRBV28 and TRBJ1-4; D remains ambiguous. The CDR3 is 15 residues long. CDR1 MDHEN and CDR2 SYDVKM come from the germline V gene. V lost 2 bases and J lost 1, with 8 bases in between. CDR3 sequence reads: CASSLGWLTNEKLFF. The DNA of the CDR3 is TGTGCCAGCAGTTTAGGTTGGTTAACTAATGAAAAACTGTTTTTT.

This clonotype was observed many times. This chain links TRBV20-1 with TRBJ2-1; either TRBD1 or TRBD2 may supply D (7 bases each). This CDR3 contains 16 residues. Trimming removed 5 bases at V and 8 bases at J, with 25 bases between. Looked up from germline, CDR1 is DFQATT and CDR2 is SNEGSKA (reference sequence). This CDR3 is CSASPRLAGGRDEQFF. For the CDR3, the DNA is TGCAGTGCTTCTCCCAGACTAGCAGGGGGTAGGGATGAGCAGTTCTTC.

This clonotype has only a few counts. The J gene is TRBJ2-5, the V gene TRBV10-1; D gene uncertain. Germline V CDR1 and CDR2: WNHNN, SYGVQD (reference sequence). The V gene lost 4 bases and the J gene lost 5 bases, with 14 bases spanning the gap. CDR3 size: 14 residues. CDR3 bases: TGCGCCAGCAGTGGTGCCCCAGCTTCGGAGACCCAGTACTTC. It yields the protein CASSGAPASETQYF.

This clonotype showed up many times. The J gene is TRBJ2-5, the V gene TRBV11-2; D gene uncertain. Germline V lookup: CDR1 SGHAT, CDR2 FQNNGV. V lost 6 bases and J 3 bases, leaving 11 bases between the germline ends. The CDR3 loop spans 13 amino acids. The CDR3 spells CASRGSAKETQYF. CDR3 in DNA: TGTGCCAGCAGGGGCAGTGCCAAAGAGACCCAGTACTTC. The full variable domain, rest sourced from reference TRBV11-2 and TRBJ2-5, is EAGVAQSPRYKIIEKRQSVAFWCNPISGHATLYWYQQILGQGPKLLIQFQNNGVVDDSQLPKDRFSAERLKGVDSTLKIQPAKLEDSAVYLCASRGSAKETQYFGPGTRLLVL.

This clonotype was seen a few times. J is TRBJ2-1 and V is TRBV27, with a weak D call TRBD2 (6 bases). The germline gives CDR1 MNHEY, CDR2 SMNVEV (reference sequence). The CDR3 is 16 amino acids. V was shortened by 2 bases and J by 4 bases, with 15 bases between the two germline ends. The CDR3 is CASSLIVLAPYNEQFF. As DNA, the CDR3 is TGTGCCAGCAGTTTAATTGTTCTAGCGCCTTACAATGAGCAGTTCTTC.

The sample holds many counts of this clonotype. V is TRBV11-3 and J is TRBJ2-1, with TRBD1 matching 9 bases. The V segment lost 5 bases and the J segment 6 bases; nucleotides outside the gene matches: 8. The germline CDR1 and CDR2 sequences are SGHNT and YENEEA. This CDR3 contains 15 residues. The CDR3 nucleotides are TGTGCCAGCAGCCCCCGGGGGACAGGGCTCAATGAGCAGTTCTTC. Its protein product is CASSPRGTGLNEQFF.

This clonotype has a handful of counts. The chain recombines TRBV4-2 with TRBJ2-1, with D perhaps matching TRBD2 (5 bases). The CDR3 extends over 15 amino acids. V dropped 1 base and J dropped 8 bases, with 15 bases sitting between them. Germline V CDR1 and CDR2: LGHNA, YNFKEQ. CDR3 sequence reads: CASSQVGTVGDEQFF. For the CDR3, the DNA is TGTGCCAGCAGCCAAGTGGGTACCGTCGGGGATGAGCAGTTCTTC.

The sample holds a few counts of this clonotype. The chain carries TRBV29-1 and TRBJ1-2; unclear D gene. V lost 2 bases and J lost 4, with 17 bases in between. There are 15 residues in the CDR3. Germline CDR1 reads SQVTM; CDR2 reads ANQGSEA. The CDR3 DNA follows: TGCAGCGTTGAACCGGGAGGGCAAACTGCCTATGGCTACACCTTC. It yields the protein CSVEPGGQTAYGYTF. Drawing the rest from reference TRBV29-1 and TRBJ1-2, the complete variable domain is SAVISQKPSRDICQRGTSLTIQCQVDSQVTMMFWYRQQPGQSLTLIATANQGSEATYESGFVIDKFPISRPNLTFSTLTVSNMSPEDSSIYLCSVEPGGQTAYGYTFGSGTRLTVV.

V gene TRBV27 combines with J gene TRBJ2-3; a weak D match, TRBD1 (7 bases). This CDR3 region has 15 residues. Trimming took 2 bases from V and 9 from J, leaving 18 bases between them. The germline gives CDR1 MNHEY, CDR2 SMNVEV (reference sequence). CDR3 nucleotide sequence: TGTGCCAGCAGTTTAACCTCGGCAGGGGGGCAAACGCAGTATTTT. It is translated as CASSLTSAGGQTQYF.

The rearrangement uses TRBV30 and TRBJ2-2; 9 positions agree with TRBD2. From germline, CDR1 is GTSNPN and CDR2 SVGIG (reference sequence). V shed 3 bases and J 4 bases; nucleotides not matched to a gene: 12. The CDR3 covers 17 residues. The CDR3 region has the DNA TGTGCCTGGAGATTCACGAAGCGGGAGGTACGCACCGGGGAGCTGTTTTTT. Translating gives CAWRFTKREVRTGELFF.

The rearrangement links TRBV5-1 to TRBJ2-5; the match to TRBD2 covers 12 bases. The CDR3 length is 15 residues. V lost 3 bases to trimming and J lost 4 bases; unmatched junction nucleotides: 4. Germline values: CDR1 SGHRS, CDR2 YFSETQ. The CDR3 sequence is CASSWLLAGGETQYF. Here the CDR3 DNA reads TGCGCCAGCAGCTGGTTACTAGCGGGAGGAGAGACCCAGTACTTC.

At least ten counts were recorded for this clonotype. V and J are TRBV7-3 and TRBJ2-5; TRBD2 matches at 10 bases. From germline, CDR1 is SGHTA and CDR2 FQGTGA. V trimming: 3 bases; J trimming: 5 bases; junction bases outside the gene matches: 6. The CDR3 consists of 15 residues. CDR3 in amino acids: CASSLASGSGETQYF. The CDR3 DNA is TGTGCCAGCAGCTTGGCTAGCGGGAGTGGGGAGACCCAGTACTTC.

This clonotype was counted at least ten times. V gene TRBV6-1 combines with J gene TRBJ2-1, with TRBD2 matching over 7 bases. The CDR3 sequence is 14 residues long. Unmatched junction bases numbered 11, after V lost 6 bases and J lost 9 bases. In germline, CDR1 is MNHNS, CDR2 SASEGT. In DNA form, the CDR3 reads TGTGCCAGCAGCCACACCCCGGCTAGCGGTGAGCAGTTCTTC. Its translation: CASSHTPASGEQFF.

In this sample, this clonotype turned up many times. The rearrangement joins TRBV2 to TRBJ2-5; the match to TRBD2 covers 7 bases. The germline gives CDR1 SNHLY, CDR2 FYNNEI. This CDR3 has 13 amino acids. Trimming cost V 8 bases and J 5 bases; bases outside gene matches: 8. The CDR3 DNA is TGTGCCAGCTCTGCGGGGGTATGGGAGACCCAGTACTTC. Amino acid sequence: CASSAGVWETQYF. Full variable domain (remainder filled in from reference TRBV2 and TRBJ2-5): EPEVTQTPSHQVTQMGQEVILRCVPISNHLYFYWYRQILGQKVEFLVSFYNNEISEKSEIFDDQFSVERPDGSNFTLKIRSTKLEDSAMYFCASSAGVWETQYFGPGTRLLVL.

This chain links TRBV15 with TRBJ1-6; 7 bases agree with TRBD1. With V trimmed by 0 bases and J by 10 bases, 6 bases remained unmatched. Germline V gives CDR1 LNHNV, CDR2 YYDKDF (reference sequence). This CDR3 has 15 amino acids. The CDR3 bases are TGTGCCACCAGCAGAGATAACAGGGGTGGCTCACCCCTCCACTTT. Its translation is CATSRDNRGGSPLHF.

J is TRBJ2-3 and V is TRBV3-2. TRBV3-2 is assigned pseudogene status. The CDR3 is 14 residues long. The CDR3 nucleotides read TGTGCCAGCAGCCAAAAAGGGAGCCCAGATACGCAGTATTTT. It is translated as CASSQKGSPDTQYF.

This clonotype showed up many times. This chain connects TRBV11-3 to TRBJ2-2; a weak D match, TRBD2 (6 bases). The germline CDR1 and CDR2 sequences are SGHNT and YENEEA. This CDR3 contains 15 residues. V gave up 0 bases and J gave up 6 bases, with 11 bases separating them. CDR3 DNA: TGTGCCAGCAGCTTAGATAAGACGGGGGCCGGGGAGCTGTTTTTT. Amino acid sequence: CASSLDKTGAGELFF.

The chain carries TRBV5-1 and TRBJ1-2; 7 bases match TRBD1. V shed 4 bases, J shed 4 bases, and the junction held 7 bases outside the gene matches. Germline CDR1 SGHRS, CDR2 YFSETQ. The CDR3 contains 14 residues. The CDR3 DNA follows: TGCGCCAGCAGCCCGGGGGCAGGGGGCTATGGCTACACCTTC. Protein: CASSPGAGGYGYTF.

This clonotype has a count of ten or more. The chain couples TRBV10-2 to TRBJ1-2; tentatively, D is TRBD1 (5 bases). Germline CDR1 WSHSY, CDR2 SAAADI. The V end was cut by 1 base, the J end by 8 bases, with 14 bases between. This CDR3 comprises 14 residues. The CDR3 region has the DNA TGCGCCAGCAGTGAGTACTGGGACTCCGGCGGCTACACCTTC. The encoded protein is CASSEYWDSGGYTF.

This clonotype was counted at least ten times. The gene calls are TRBV3-1 and TRBJ1-2; D is undetermined. V was cut by 1 base and J by 6 bases, with 12 bases left in between. Germline V gene lookup returns CDR1 LGHDT and CDR2 YNNKEL (reference sequence). This CDR3 has 14 residues. As DNA, the CDR3 is TGTGCCAGCAGCCAAGTGTCCGGGTGGCATGGCTACACCTTC. Its translation is CASSQVSGWHGYTF. The complete variable domain, with remaining parts taken from reference TRBV3-1 and TRBJ1-2, reads DTAVSQTPKYLVTQMGNDKSIKCEQNLGHDTMYWYKQDSKKFLKIMFSYNNKELIINETVPNRFSPKSPDKAHLNLHINSLELGDSAVYFCASSQVSGWHGYTFGSGTRLTVV.

This clonotype has ten or more counts. The chain recombines TRBV6-1 with TRBJ2-7, with a weak D call TRBD2 (7 bases). The CDR3 spans 15 residues. V gave up 7 bases and J gave up 7 bases, with 23 bases separating them. The germline gives CDR1 MNHNS, CDR2 SASEGT. In nucleotides, the CDR3 is TGTGCCAGCACCGCACGCCGGGGGGCCGTGGGGGAGCAGTACTTC. Amino acids: CASTARRGAVGEQYF.